This is a list of T cell receptor beta chains from one sample in a study of blood T cell repertoires in COVID-19. Profiling relied on immunoSEQ multiplex PCR, and the TCRdb table lists in-frame clones only, not all of them. The data show approximately 150,000 clones, roughly 91% seen once. Sequencing was done on a sample of peripheral blood. The receptors come from a man aged 18 to 29 with COVID-19, enrolled during active disease. Each CDR3 is given with its conserved first and last residue. A D gene is named only where the DNA matches it firmly. Clone size appears in some rows only: once, few, many, or a class for an expanded clone.

V: TRBV7-9; J: TRBJ2-2; D: TRBD2; size: NA; CDR3: CASRQTVTSGRYTGELFF; DNA: TGTGCCAGCAGGCAAACGGTGACTAGCGGGAGATATACCGGGGAGCTGTTTTTT
V: TRBV19; J: TRBJ2-1; D: TRBD2; size: NA; CDR3: CASSNRPSGLHNEQFF; DNA: TGTGCCAGTAGTAATCGTCCTAGCGGGCTTCACAATGAGCAGTTCTTC
V: TRBV5-5; J: TRBJ1-5; D: NA; size: NA; CDR3: CASSPGTSNNQPQHF; DNA: TGTGCCAGCAGCCCCGGGACATCGAACAATCAGCCCCAGCATTTT
V: TRBV9; J: TRBJ1-2; D: TRBD1; size: NA; CDR3: CASSVGSVGGDYGYTF; DNA: TGTGCCAGCAGCGTAGGTTCGGTAGGGGGCGACTATGGCTACACCTTC
V: TRBV27; J: TRBJ2-1; D: NA; size: NA; CDR3: CASSRGSEQFF; DNA: TGTGCCAGCAGTAGGGGAAGTGAGCAGTTCTTC
V: TRBV6-4; J: TRBJ2-2; D: NA; size: few; CDR3: CASSDVFGTGELFF; DNA: TGTGCCAGCAGTGATGTTTTCGGCACCGGGGAGCTGTTTTTT
V: TRBV27; J: TRBJ1-6; D: NA; size: NA; CDR3: CASSLAVYNSPLHF; DNA: TGTGCCAGCAGTTTGGCGGTTTATAATTCACCCCTCCACTTT
V: TRBV6-5; J: TRBJ2-1; D: TRBD2; size: NA; CDR3: CASSYPTSGRYNEQFF; DNA: TGTGCCAGCAGTTACCCGACTAGCGGGCGATACAATGAGCAGTTCTTC
V: TRBV18; J: TRBJ2-7; D: TRBD1; size: NA; CDR3: CASSPQQGDYEQYF; DNA: TGTGCCAGCTCACCACAACAGGGGGACTACGAGCAGTACTTC
V: TRBV7-6; J: TRBJ2-5; D: TRBD2; size: NA; CDR3: CASSPAGRFRPKETQYF; DNA: TGTGCCAGCAGCCCCGCCGGGAGGTTTAGGCCCAAAGAGACCCAGTACTTC
V: TRBV7-2; J: TRBJ1-1; D: NA; size: once; CDR3: CASQLGGIEAEAFF; DNA: TGTGCCAGCCAACTAGGGGGAATTGAAGCTGAAGCTTTCTTT
V: TRBV27; J: TRBJ2-7; D: TRBD1; size: NA; CDR3: CASTLRTGGYEQYF; DNA: TGTGCCAGCACCTTAAGGACAGGAGGCTACGAGCAGTACTTC
V: TRBV4-1; J: TRBJ1-1; D: NA; size: NA; CDR3: CASSPPRLGHVAFF; DNA: TGCGCCAGCAGCCCCCCTCGCCTGGGGCATGTAGCTTTCTTT
V: TRBV28; J: TRBJ1-1; D: TRBD1; size: NA; CDR3: CASSLRGRVTEAFF; DNA: TGTGCCAGCAGTCTCAGGGGGCGCGTCACTGAAGCTTTCTTT
V: TRBV7-9; J: TRBJ2-7; D: TRBD2; size: NA; CDR3: CASSSSGRSEQYF; DNA: TGTGCCAGCAGCTCTAGCGGGAGGTCCGAGCAGTACTTC
V: TRBV15; J: TRBJ2-1; D: NA; size: NA; CDR3: CATSRADYHVNEQFF; DNA: TGTGCCACCAGCAGAGCGGACTACCACGTCAATGAGCAGTTCTTC
V: TRBV3-1/TRBV3-2; J: TRBJ1-2; D: TRBD1; size: NA; CDR3: CASGQGRGYTF; DNA: TGTGCCAGCGGACAGGGACGAGGCTACACCTTC
V: TRBV7-9; J: TRBJ2-1; D: TRBD2; size: NA; CDR3: CASIKGLAGGASSYNEQFF; DNA: TGTGCCAGCATCAAGGGACTAGCGGGAGGGGCCAGCTCCTACAATGAGCAGTTCTTC
V: TRBV4-1; J: TRBJ1-1; D: NA; size: NA; CDR3: CASSQDRTEGRLGNTEAFF; DNA: TGCGCCAGCAGCCAAGATCGCACAGAGGGAAGGTTGGGGAACACTGAAGCTTTCTTT
V: TRBV7-9; J: TRBJ2-1; D: TRBD2; size: NA; CDR3: CASSLRTSRYNEQFF; DNA: TGTGCCAGCAGCTTAAGGACTAGCAGGTACAATGAGCAGTTCTTC
V: TRBV30; J: TRBJ2-7; D: TRBD2; size: NA; CDR3: CAGQRGSYEQYF; DNA: TGTGCCGGGCAGCGGGGAAGCTACGAGCAGTACTTC
V: TRBV28; J: TRBJ1-2; D: TRBD1; size: NA; CDR3: CASSLWQGAGGYTF; DNA: TGTGCCAGCAGTTTGTGGCAGGGGGCTGGGGGCTACACCTTC
V: TRBV30; J: TRBJ2-7; D: TRBD2; size: NA; CDR3: CAWSPLAGEGYEQYF; DNA: TGTGCCTGGAGCCCACTAGCGGGAGAAGGGTACGAGCAGTACTTC
V: TRBV18; J: TRBJ2-5; D: TRBD2; size: NA; CDR3: CASSPRVLAGVEETQYF; DNA: TGTGCCAGCTCACCACGGGTACTAGCGGGAGTGGAGGAGACCCAGTACTTC
V: TRBV11-2; J: TRBJ2-2; D: NA; size: NA; CDR3: CASSPSQGTYTGELFF; DNA: TGTGCCAGCAGCCCCAGCCAGGGGACATACACCGGGGAGCTGTTTTTT
V: TRBV28; J: TRBJ2-7; D: NA; size: NA; CDR3: CASSRTEITYEQYF; DNA: TGTGCCAGCAGTAGGACAGAGATCACCTACGAGCAGTACTTC
V: TRBV29-1; J: TRBJ1-1; D: NA; size: NA; CDR3: CSVEGVGRGLGNTEAFF; DNA: TGCAGCGTTGAAGGTGTGGGAAGGGGCTTGGGGAACACTGAAGCTTTCTTT
V: TRBV6-6; J: TRBJ1-5; D: NA; size: NA; CDR3: CASSARGSPNQPQHF; DNA: TGTGCCAGCAGCGCCCGGGGGTCCCCCAATCAGCCCCAGCATTTT
V: TRBV12-5; J: TRBJ2-1; D: NA; size: NA; CDR3: CASGLGSVHNEQFF; DNA: TGTGCTAGTGGTTTGGGTAGCGTCCACAATGAGCAGTTCTTC
V: TRBV7-9; J: TRBJ1-2; D: TRBD1; size: NA; CDR3: CASSRLGGLENYGYTF; DNA: TGTGCCAGCAGCCGCTTAGGGGGCTTGGAGAACTATGGCTACACCTTC
V: TRBV10-2; J: TRBJ2-1; D: TRBD2; size: NA; CDR3: CASTPGLAGEQFF; DNA: TGCGCCAGCACTCCCGGACTAGCGGGGGAGCAGTTCTTC
V: TRBV5-5; J: TRBJ1-5; D: NA; size: NA; CDR3: CASSQRTEDSQPQHF; DNA: TGTGCCAGCAGCCAACGGACAGAGGACAGTCAGCCCCAGCATTTT
V: TRBV5-8; J: TRBJ2-5; D: TRBD1; size: NA; CDR3: CASEGQGSETQYF; DNA: TGTGCCAGCGAGGGACAGGGTTCGGAGACCCAGTACTTC
V: TRBV29-1; J: TRBJ2-1; D: NA; size: once; CDR3: CSVEQQVDEQFF; DNA: TGCAGCGTTGAACAACAGGTGGACGAGCAGTTCTTC
V: TRBV9; J: TRBJ2-2; D: TRBD2; size: NA; CDR3: CASSARGGNTGELFF; DNA: TGTGCCAGCAGCGCCCGCGGGGGGAACACCGGGGAGCTGTTTTTT
V: TRBV6-5; J: TRBJ2-7; D: TRBD1; size: NA; CDR3: CASSYAGTAYEQYF; DNA: TGTGCCAGCAGTTACGCCGGGACAGCGTACGAGCAGTACTTC
V: TRBV3-1/TRBV3-2; J: TRBJ1-3; D: NA; size: NA; CDR3: CASSQGVGGSRTIYF; DNA: TGTGCCAGCAGCCAAGGGGTGGGAGGCAGCCGTACCATATATTTT
V: TRBV10-2; J: TRBJ1-6; D: NA; size: NA; CDR3: CASSFRGQTVHF; DNA: TGCGCCAGCAGTTTCAGGGGACAAACCGTCCACTTT
V: TRBV5-4; J: TRBJ2-7; D: TRBD1; size: NA; CDR3: CASSSAGQGYEQYF; DNA: TGTGCCAGCAGCTCCGCCGGACAGGGCTACGAGCAGTACTTC
V: TRBV18; J: TRBJ2-1; D: TRBD1; size: NA; CDR3: CASSLQQGGEQFF; DNA: TGTGCCAGCTCACTTCAACAGGGGGGTGAGCAGTTCTTC
V: TRBV6-5; J: TRBJ1-1; D: NA; size: once; CDR3: CASKTGRGGTEAFF; DNA: TGTGCCAGCAAAACAGGGAGGGGGGGAACTGAAGCTTTCTTT
V: TRBV9; J: TRBJ1-4; D: TRBD1; size: NA; CDR3: CASSVEGTGPKGEKLFF; DNA: TGTGCCAGCAGCGTAGAAGGGACAGGTCCCAAGGGAGAAAAACTGTTTTTT
V: TRBV24-1; J: TRBJ2-2; D: TRBD2; size: NA; CDR3: CATSEEASGLRAGELFF; DNA: TGTGCCACCAGCGAGGAGGCTAGCGGGCTTAGAGCCGGGGAGCTGTTTTTT
V: TRBV28; J: TRBJ2-1; D: NA; size: NA; CDR3: CASKIAGLAPNEQFF; DNA: TGTGCCAGCAAAATCGCGGGCCTAGCCCCCAATGAGCAGTTCTTC
V: TRBV5-6; J: TRBJ1-4; D: NA; size: NA; CDR3: CASSPRPRAGGEKLFF; DNA: TGTGCCAGCAGCCCCCGCCCGCGGGCAGGAGGAGAAAAACTGTTTTTT